This record looks at one TCR beta chain sequence and its context. This record belongs to a study of blood T cell repertoires in COVID-19. Study as a whole: PBMCs, B-cell-depleted T cells, or T cells were the source of the cDNA or gDNA that made up the material.

TCRdb keeps only in-frame clones here, not all; method: immunoSEQ multiplex PCR. The sample includes some 230,000 clones, around 80% of them seen just once. Germline V gene data show CDR1 as SNHLY and CDR2 as FYNNEI. The CDR3 consists of 12 residues. Trimming removed 5 bases from V and 4 bases from J, with 8 bases in between. Sequenced material: peripheral blood. The chain carries TRBV2 and TRBJ1-2; D is unresolved. The TCR sequence derives from a woman aged 55-70 years who had recovered from COVID-19. The CDR3 is CASSRTIYGYTF. The CDR3 DNA reads TGTGCCAGCAGTCGTACTATCTATGGCTACACCTTC. The variable domain in full, with the rest retrieved from reference TRBV2 and TRBJ1-2, is EPEVTQTPSHQVTQMGQEVILRCVPISNHLYFYWYRQILGQKVEFLVSFYNNEISEKSEIFDDQFSVERPDGSNFTLKIRSTKLEDSAMYFCASSRTIYGYTFGSGTRLTVV.